The sequence of this TCR beta chain was determined in a study of OX40 agonist ivuxolimab in advanced cancers. In the study overall: Ivuxolimab, an agonistic anti-OX40 (CD134) antibody, was given to patients. Study-wide results and caveats: More expanded clones were found, on average, in CD8+ than in CD4+ T cells.

Data came from immunoSEQ multiplex PCR; TCRdb stores just in-frame clones and leaves some out. The sample lists approximately 91,000 clones, 80% to 90% occurring once. On cycle 4 day 1 and cycle 7 day 1, as well as at baseline, blood was sampled. Of note for this clone: Its antigen is unknown.

The sequence came from an adult with an advanced solid tumor such as melanoma, head and neck, liver or kidney cancer. The sequences come from CD4+ or CD8+ T cells sorted from blood, collected in a trial of the OX40 agonist ivuxolimab.

The CDR3 nucleotides are TGTGCCAGTAGGGGGTCTGGGGCCAACGTCCTGACTTTC. It specifies CASRGSGANVLTF. The chain recombines TRBV19 with TRBJ2-6, with unresolved D. The CDR3 covers 13 residues. Trimming removed 6 bases at V and 1 base at J, with 4 bases between. CDR1 and CDR2 from the germline V gene are LNHDA and SQIVND (reference sequence).